Below, one T cell receptor beta chain is given with its context. Its cognate antigen is unknown. A read error may account for a junction end that differs from germline. These data belong to a study of cytomegalovirus exposure and HLA in healthy donors. Broader study findings: Immune exposure was documented only through CMV serostatus. One cluster of highly shared sequence variants probably arose as a sequencing artifact. The study put about 180 TCR beta chains on its list as cytomegalovirus-associated.

PCR used 60 Vbeta primers and 13 Jbeta primers. Only in-frame clones appear in the TCRdb table, and some are missing; sequencing was by immunoSEQ multiplex PCR. The sample lists 95,000 to 150,000 clones, roughly three fifths seen once, with roughly 8.6% in the top ten. The CDR3 runs 12 residues. Germline values: CDR1 ENHRY, CDR2 SYGVKD. The rearrangement uses TRBV10-3 and TRBJ1-1; D unresolved. What was sequenced was PBMCs. This clonotype originated in a woman between 40 and 55 years old in good health and CMV-seropositive. In nucleotides, the CDR3 is TGTGCCATCAATGAGGAGGGCACTGAAGCTTTCTTT. This translates into CAINEEGTEAFF.